This T cell receptor (beta chain) was captured by sequencing in a study of T cell responses to AZD1222 COVID-19 vaccine. Notes on the study in general: Clonal diversity was possibly underestimated; the donors were predominantly white British and more often female. The number of AZD1222 recipients seropositive at baseline was only five to seven. Targets within unmutated variant regions were reportedly found for nearly half of spike-specific TCRs.

Regarding this clone: Its antigen is currently unknown.

The germline V and J ends were trimmed by 5 bases and 3 bases, with 16 bases remaining between them. The CDR3 totals 15 residues. Per the germline V gene, CDR1 is LNHDA and CDR2 is SQIVND (reference sequence). TCRdb keeps only in-frame clones here, not all; method: immunoSEQ multiplex PCR. The sample consists of about 110,000 clones, around 89% of them appearing once. Here the sequenced sample was peripheral blood, taken on day 0 of AZD1222 vaccination. The chain is built from TRBV19 and TRBJ1-2; weak D call: TRBD1 (6 bases). This sequence originates from an adult in good health. CDR3 protein: CASSAGSGGDYGYTF. DNA of the CDR3: TGTGCCAGTAGTGCAGGATCGGGGGGCGACTATGGCTACACCTTC.